This T cell receptor beta chain originates from a study of T cell clones after liver transplantation. Overall study: At least one year of complete immunosuppression withdrawal without enzymes over twice normal defined tolerance. Study-wide findings and caveats: Circulating graft-donor-reactive CD4 TCRbeta sequences fell significantly post-transplant in most of the 8 subjects.

Assay: immunoSEQ multiplex PCR; the TCRdb copy retains only in-frame clones and omits some. The sample includes roughly 70,000 clones, over 70% of them seen just once. In regard to this clone: The antigen is not known.

V shed 4 bases and J 3 bases; nucleotides not matched to a gene: 3. The CDR3 contains 14 residues. CDR1 is SGHNT and CDR2 is YYREEE in the germline V gene (reference sequence). V usage is TRBV5-4 and J usage is TRBJ2-5; TRBD1 aligns across 10 bases. Sequencing used CD4+ T cells from blood, obtained before liver transplant. The receptor was isolated from a human donor who received a liver transplant. This chain's CDR3 is CASSHGTGEETQYF. For the CDR3, the DNA is TGTGCCAGCAGCCACGGGACAGGGGAAGAGACCCAGTACTTC.